These 19 T cell receptor beta chains were all obtained from the same sample, sequenced in a study of blood T cell repertoires in COVID-19. The protocol was immunoSEQ multiplex PCR, while the TCRdb copy is restricted to in-frame clones and leaves out a portion. This repertoire shows over 85,000 clones, approximately 80% found once; its top ten account for 15% to 20%. The source material was peripheral blood. All receptors derive from a woman aged 55-69 years with acute or convalescent COVID-19.

This sequence joins TRBV7-6 and TRBJ1-1; 7 bases line up with TRBD1. This CDR3 region has 12 residues. CDR1 and CDR2 from the germline V gene are SGHVS and FNYEAQ. V lost 10 bases to trimming and J lost 1 base; unmatched junction nucleotides: 3. The CDR3 protein is CATTGANTEAFF. Here the CDR3 DNA reads TGTGCCACCACAGGGGCGAACACTGAAGCTTTCTTT.

The rearrangement joins TRBV4-1 to TRBJ2-3, with D unclear. V lost 0 bases, J lost 0 bases, and 10 bases lay in between. Germline V CDR1 and CDR2: MGHRA, YSYEKL. The CDR3 extends over 16 amino acids. This CDR3 reads CASSQDRQWSTDTQYF. CDR3 bases: TGCGCCAGCAGCCAAGATAGACAATGGAGCACAGATACGCAGTATTTT.

The chain combines TRBV12-3 or TRBV12-4 with TRBJ1-5; weak D call: TRBD1 (5 bases). Trimming cost V 8 bases and J 7 bases, with 15 bases left between them. The CDR3 loop spans 13 amino acids. As DNA, the CDR3 is TGTGCCAGCGACCTAGCCGGGGGGCAGCCCCAGCATTTT. Its protein product is CASDLAGGQPQHF.

The chain combines TRBV6-5 with TRBJ1-6; the match to TRBD1 covers 9 bases. CDR3 size: 14 residues. V gave up 4 bases and J gave up 10 bases; unmatched junction bases: 5. The V gene's germline CDR1 is MNHEY and CDR2 SVGAGI. The CDR3 DNA reads as TGTGCCAGCAGTTCGGACAGGGGCCGATCACCCCTCCACTTT. It specifies CASSSDRGRSPLHF.

The chain has TRBV28 and TRBJ2-7; D might be TRBD1 (6 bases). The V end was cut by 5 bases, the J end by 5 bases, with 16 bases between. CDR3 size: 14 residues. Germline CDR1 reads MDHEN; CDR2 reads SYDVKM. CDR3 DNA: TGTGCCAGCAGTCCGACAGGACTCCTGAACGAGCAGTACTTC. Translated: CASSPTGLLNEQYF.

The chain carries TRBV29-1 and TRBJ2-5, with 10 bases aligning to TRBD1. The J segment lost 5 bases and the V segment lost 5 bases, leaving 5 bases of the junction unmatched. Germline CDR1 SQVTM, CDR2 ANQGSEA. The CDR3 has 13 amino acids. This CDR3 is CSVRQGAGETQYF. In DNA form, the CDR3 reads TGCAGCGTTCGACAGGGGGCGGGGGAGACCCAGTACTTC.

The V and J genes are TRBV6-5 and TRBJ1-1, with D tentatively TRBD1 (5 bases). The CDR3 is made up of 14 amino acids. Germline V gene data show CDR1 as MNHEY and CDR2 as SVGAGI. Trimming cost V 6 bases and J 2 bases, with 13 bases left between them. Here the CDR3 reads CASRGGVSNTEAFF. The CDR3 nucleotides read TGTGCCAGCAGGGGGGGGGTCAGCAACACTGAAGCTTTCTTT.

The chain has TRBV12-3 or TRBV12-4 and TRBJ1-1; D ambiguous. Trimming removed 5 bases at V and 5 bases at J, with 6 bases between. The CDR3 loop spans 11 amino acids. The CDR3 here is CASSRSTEAFF. The CDR3 region has the DNA TGTGCCAGCAGTAGGAGTACTGAAGCTTTCTTT.

The chain employs TRBV9 and TRBJ2-6; 10 bases agree with TRBD1. This CDR3 spans 20 amino acids. Germline V gene lookup returns CDR1 SGDLS and CDR2 YYNGEE. V lost 0 bases to trimming and J lost 2 bases; unmatched junction nucleotides: 11. This CDR3 reads CASSVATTRDRGAGANVLTF. The CDR3 DNA reads as TGTGCCAGCAGCGTAGCTACGACCAGGGACAGGGGCGCTGGGGCCAACGTCCTGACTTTC.

The V and J genes are TRBV4-3 and TRBJ1-2, with D tentatively TRBD1 (6 bases). V was shortened by 4 bases and J by 8 bases, with 20 bases between the two germline ends. The V gene's germline CDR1 is LGHNA and CDR2 YSLEER. This CDR3 is 15 amino acids long. The CDR3 is CASSRGGGGLAGYTF. In nucleotides, the CDR3 is TGCGCCAGCAGCCGAGGGGGTGGCGGGTTAGCAGGCTACACCTTC.

The V and J genes are TRBV2 and TRBJ2-1; the D is unclear. Germline V lookup: CDR1 SNHLY, CDR2 FYNNEI. V was clipped by 3 bases and J by 5 bases, with 8 bases between them. CDR3 size: 13 residues. The chain's CDR3 is CASSEYGDNEQFF. The CDR3 DNA reads TGTGCCAGCAGTGAGTACGGAGACAATGAGCAGTTCTTC.

The V gene is TRBV7-9, the J gene TRBJ1-2, with D possibly being TRBD1 (6 bases). The V gene's germline CDR1 is SEHNR and CDR2 FQNEAQ (reference sequence). Trimming left V 3 bases short and J 6 bases short, with 14 bases between. The CDR3 runs to 14 residues. DNA of the CDR3: TGTGCCAGCAGCTTCGTTCCAGGGGAAAATGGCTACACCTTC. Amino acids: CASSFVPGENGYTF.

J is TRBJ1-1 and V is TRBV7-8; D gene ambiguous. V shed 2 bases and J shed 1 base, with 17 bases lying between them. This CDR3 region has 17 residues. Germline V gene data show CDR1 as SGHVS and CDR2 as FQNEAQ. CDR3 bases: TGTGCCAGCAGCTTAACGTTCGGAGGAACCGCGAACACTGAAGCTTTCTTT. Translating it yields CASSLTFGGTANTEAFF. Supplemented by reference TRBV7-8 and TRBJ1-1, the full variable domain reads GAGVSQSPRYKVAKRGQDVALRCDPISGHVSLFWYQQALGQGPEFLTYFQNEAQLDKSGLPSDRFFAERPEGSVSTLKIQRTQQEDSAVYLCASSLTFGGTANTEAFFGQGTRLTVV.

This chain connects TRBV15 to TRBJ1-2; 9 bases map to TRBD1. Germline trimming cut 7 bases from V and 4 bases from J; bases unmatched to any gene: 7. The CDR3 runs 14 residues. Germline CDR1 reads LNHNV; CDR2 reads YYDKDF (reference sequence). In DNA, the CDR3 is TGTGCCACCACCCAGGACAGGGGTACCTATGGCTACACCTTC. This codes for CATTQDRGTYGYTF.

This clone was seen once. The V gene is TRBV27, the J gene TRBJ1-4; TRBD1 matches at 7 bases. The junction had 8 bases not matched to a gene; V was cut back by 5 bases and J by 5 bases. The germline V gene has CDR1 MNHEY and CDR2 SMNVEV (reference sequence). This CDR3 has 15 amino acids. Here the CDR3 reads CASSGLTGANEKLFF. CDR3 coding DNA: TGTGCCAGCAGTGGCTTAACAGGGGCCAATGAAAAACTGTTTTTT.

This chain joins TRBV24-1 and TRBJ2-1; possibly TRBD1 for D (6 bases). The CDR3 has 18 amino acids. Germline CDR1 reads KGHDR; CDR2 reads SFDVKD. V was pared by 3 bases and J by 0 bases, with 17 bases between. CDR3 region: CATSDRTRGLGSYNEQFF. CDR3 coding DNA: TGTGCCACCAGTGATCGGACCAGGGGCCTGGGCTCCTACAATGAGCAGTTCTTC.

In its sample, this clone was seen a few times. The chain couples TRBV28 to TRBJ1-3; TRBD1 matches 9 bases. This CDR3 is built from 14 residues. Germline V lookup: CDR1 MDHEN, CDR2 SYDVKM. The J segment lost 9 bases and the V segment lost 5 bases, leaving 8 bases of the junction unmatched. The CDR3 nucleotides are TGTGCCAGCAGTCCCCGGGACAGGGTCATCACCATATATTTT. Amino acid sequence: CASSPRDRVITIYF.

In this sample, this clone turned up a few times. The CDR3 sequence: CASRDPGGSNYGYTF. The CDR3 nucleotides read TGTGCCAGCAGGGACCCGGGGGGGTCTAACTATGGCTACACCTTC. The genes are TRBV6-6 and TRBJ1-2, with D possibly matching TRBD1 (5 bases). This CDR3 has 15 amino acids. V gave up 6 bases and J gave up 0 bases, with 14 bases separating them. In germline, CDR1 is MNHNY, CDR2 SVGAGI (reference sequence).

The chain combines TRBV15 with TRBJ2-5; the D is unclear. This CDR3 has 11 residues. The germline V gene encodes CDR1 LNHNV and CDR2 YYDKDF (reference sequence). V shed 5 bases and J shed 2 bases, with 3 bases lying between them. CDR3 residues: CATSVQETQYF. Here the CDR3 DNA reads TGTGCCACCAGCGTACAAGAGACCCAGTACTTC.